This TCR beta chain was captured by sequencing in a study of T cell changes during pregnancy in multiple sclerosis (dated by TCRdb to the late 2010s). As for the study more broadly: Changes in the T cell repertoire over the course of pregnancy were examined in this study in women with multiple sclerosis.

V was cut back by 6 bases and J by 4 bases, leaving a gap of 12 bases between them. The germline V gene encodes CDR1 WNHNN and CDR2 SYGVQD (reference sequence). The CDR3 measures 14 amino acids from cysteine to phenylalanine. This entry keeps only the CDR3 DNA: 42 bases, framed from base 1. Libraries were built with the immunoSEQ multiplex PCR assay. In TCRdb, the immuneACCESS table is reduced to in-frame sequences with V and J assigned. These tables do not hold every clone; where another copy was compared, an unresolved V gene accounts for under half, and the others remain unexplained. Across this sample there are around 31,000 clones, with about 92% seen only once. The leading ten clones occupy around 0.4% of the sample. Turning to this clone: Its antigen remains unidentified. No qualities accompany the bases; no much larger clone lies one base away.

The source of this sequence is a female donor with multiple sclerosis, enrolled in a pregnancy study. Recombination connected TRBV10-1 to TRBJ2-2; a weak D assignment points to TRBD2 (7 bases agree). Sequencing was performed on CD4+ T cells from peripheral blood mononuclear cells, taken in the second trimester of pregnancy. The base sequence is TGCGCCAGCAGATACAGGGAGGGCACCGGGGAGCTGTTTTTT. This yields the protein CASRYREGTGELFF.